This passage covers 16 T cell receptor beta chains from one sample sequenced in a study of cytomegalovirus exposure and HLA in healthy donors. Primers included in the PCR were 60 Vbeta and 13 Jbeta primers. Profiling relied on immunoSEQ multiplex PCR, and the TCRdb table lists in-frame clones only, not all of them. In the table there are 130,000 to 150,000 clones, around four fifths of which are singletons. The sequencing input was PBMCs. The source of these receptors is a woman aged 60 to 75 in good health and CMV-seropositive.

The genes are TRBV7-9 and TRBJ1-5, with D possibly being TRBD1 (5 bases). The germline gives CDR1 SEHNR, CDR2 FQNEAQ (reference sequence). The CDR3 spans 17 residues. V was pared by 5 bases and J by 0 bases, with 17 bases between. The CDR3 DNA is TGTGCCAGCAGCCCTACGGTGGGGGGGTATAGCAATCAGCCCCAGCATTTT. This translates into CASSPTVGGYSNQPQHF.

The count of this clone is one. J is TRBJ1-3 and V is TRBV7-2; unclear D gene. Germline CDR1 is SGHTA and CDR2 is FQGNSA. Trimming shortened V by 3 bases and J by 0 bases, and 6 bases separated the two germline ends. The CDR3 extends over 14 amino acids. The CDR3 spells CASSLLSSGNTIYF. CDR3 sequence (DNA): TGTGCCAGCAGCTTGCTGAGCTCTGGAAACACCATATATTTT.

There are a few counts of this clone. V usage is TRBV6-5 and J usage is TRBJ2-7; D perhaps matches TRBD1 (6 bases). CDR1 MNHEY and CDR2 SVGAGI come from the germline V gene. The CDR3 is 12 residues long. Trimming shortened V by 8 bases and J by 3 bases, and 11 bases separated the two germline ends. DNA of the CDR3: TGTGCCAGCTGGGGGCAAATCTACGAGCAGTACTTC. This encodes CASWGQIYEQYF.

This chain connects TRBV2 to TRBJ2-7; 9 bases match TRBD2. V shed 3 bases and J 2 bases; nucleotides not matched to a gene: 5. This CDR3 spans 15 amino acids. Looked up from germline, CDR1 is SNHLY and CDR2 is FYNNEI. CDR3 protein: CASSDLASGTYEQYF. The CDR3 DNA sequence: TGTGCCAGCAGTGATTTGGCTAGCGGGACCTACGAGCAGTACTTC.

V gene TRBV7-8 combines with J gene TRBJ2-6; D unclear. Trimming took 5 bases from V and 2 from J, leaving 10 bases between them. The germline V gene encodes CDR1 SGHVS and CDR2 FQNEAQ. The CDR3 spans 15 residues. CDR3 in DNA: TGTGCCAGCAGCCCAACGATAGCTGGGGCCAACGTCCTGACTTTC. It translates to CASSPTIAGANVLTF. Supplemented by reference TRBV7-8 and TRBJ2-6, the full variable domain reads GAGVSQSPRYKVAKRGQDVALRCDPISGHVSLFWYQQALGQGPEFLTYFQNEAQLDKSGLPSDRFFAERPEGSVSTLKIQRTQQEDSAVYLCASSPTIAGANVLTFGAGSRLTVL.

This clone was detected only once. The V and J genes are TRBV27 and TRBJ1-2, with TRBD1 identical over 7 bases. This CDR3 has 14 amino acids. The junction had 9 bases not matched to a gene; V was cut back by 3 bases and J by 8 bases. Germline-derived CDR1 and CDR2 are MNHEY and SMNVEV (reference sequence). As DNA, the CDR3 is TGTGCCAGCAGTTTTCAAGGGGGCGCGAGAGGCTACACCTTC. Residues: CASSFQGGARGYTF.

This clone showed up just a few times. The V and J genes are TRBV5-4 and TRBJ2-1; perhaps TRBD1 as D (5 bases). With 3 bases removed from V and 9 bases from J, the gap between germline ends came to 10 bases. The length of the CDR3 is 12 residues. Germline V lookup: CDR1 SGHNT, CDR2 YYREEE (reference sequence). This chain's CDR3 is CASSSGFGEQFF. The CDR3 DNA sequence: TGTGCCAGCAGCTCAGGGTTTGGTGAGCAGTTCTTC.

The rearrangement links TRBV7-9 to TRBJ2-7; maybe TRBD2 (5 bases). V lost 2 bases to trimming and J lost 3 bases, with 14 bases between them. The length of the CDR3 is 15 residues. Germline CDR1 and CDR2: SEHNR and FQNEAQ (reference sequence). The CDR3 region has the DNA TGTGCCAGCAGCTTAAATCCGGGAATTCGCTACGAGCAGTACTTC. Translation gives CASSLNPGIRYEQYF.

The V and J genes are TRBV19 and TRBJ2-2; D may be TRBD1 (6 bases). The germline CDR1 and CDR2 sequences are LNHDA and SQIVND (reference sequence). V was cut by 7 bases and J by 4 bases, with 19 bases left in between. The CDR3 is made up of 16 amino acids. The CDR3: CASTLWGQGLTGELFF. CDR3 nucleotides: TGTGCCAGTACCCTCTGGGGGCAGGGCCTCACCGGGGAGCTGTTTTTT.

The chain is built from TRBV28 and TRBJ2-7; maybe TRBD2 (6 bases). Trimming stripped 8 bases from V and 3 bases from J, with 11 bases between. The length of the CDR3 is 12 residues. The germline V gene has CDR1 MDHEN and CDR2 SYDVKM. CDR3 sequence: CASGISGYEQYF. In nucleotides, the CDR3 is TGTGCCAGCGGGATTAGCGGCTACGAGCAGTACTTC.

The V call is TRBV6-1, the J call TRBJ2-5; 12 bases are a match to TRBD2. V was clipped by 1 base and J by 5 bases; unmatched bases: 5. CDR3 size: 16 residues. Germline CDR1 reads MNHNS; CDR2 reads SASEGT. Here the CDR3 reads CASSEGLAGGEETQYF. Here the CDR3 DNA reads TGTGCCAGCAGTGAAGGCCTAGCGGGAGGGGAGGAGACCCAGTACTTC.

This chain links TRBV7-9 with TRBJ2-5, with D tentatively TRBD2 (6 bases). The CDR3 spans 14 residues. The germline gives CDR1 SEHNR, CDR2 FQNEAQ (reference sequence). Trimming left V 2 bases short and J 3 bases short, with 10 bases between. CDR3 nucleotides: TGTGCCAGCAGCTTAACATCGGGGGAAGAGACCCAGTACTTC. Translation gives CASSLTSGEETQYF.

The rearrangement joins TRBV7-8 to TRBJ1-4, with a possible D match to TRBD1 (5 bases). Germline V lookup: CDR1 SGHVS, CDR2 FQNEAQ. V shed 5 bases and J shed 5 bases, with 15 bases lying between them. The CDR3 runs 15 residues. This CDR3 is CASSRQRTNNEKLFF. The CDR3 DNA reads TGTGCCAGCAGCCGCCAACGGACAAACAATGAAAAACTGTTTTTT. The whole variable domain, remainder taken from reference TRBV7-8 and TRBJ1-4, is GAGVSQSPRYKVAKRGQDVALRCDPISGHVSLFWYQQALGQGPEFLTYFQNEAQLDKSGLPSDRFFAERPEGSVSTLKIQRTQQEDSAVYLCASSRQRTNNEKLFFGSGTQLSVL.

The genes are TRBV6-5 and TRBJ2-1, with TRBD2 matching 7 bases. CDR1 MNHEY and CDR2 SVGAGI come from the germline V gene. There are 12 residues in the CDR3. Germline trimming cut 2 bases from V and 10 bases from J; bases unmatched to any gene: 2. The CDR3 reads CASSYMGGEQFF. Written as DNA, the CDR3 is TGTGCCAGCAGTTACATGGGGGGGGAGCAGTTCTTC.

The V call is TRBV4-3, the J call TRBJ2-7, with 9 bases identical to TRBD2. The trim removed 1 base at V and 7 bases at J, leaving 14 bases unmatched. The germline gives CDR1 LGHNA, CDR2 YSLEER. The CDR3 runs 17 residues. The CDR3 loop is CASSQVGASGKSREQYF. CDR3 coding DNA: TGCGCCAGCAGCCAAGTTGGGGCTAGCGGGAAATCTAGGGAGCAGTACTTC.

The V and J genes are TRBV29-1 and TRBJ2-1; D is undetermined. The CDR3 consists of 15 residues. Trimming left V 8 bases short and J 0 bases short, with 17 bases between. Germline lookup yields CDR1 SQVTM and CDR2 ANQGSEA. CDR3 coding DNA: TGCAGCCTGAATGTTGGGCCAAGCTCCTACAATGAGCAGTTCTTC. Protein product: CSLNVGPSSYNEQFF.